This record concerns one T cell receptor (beta chain) sequence. This clonotype was counted a few times. It has no known antigen specificity. No much larger clone exists at a distance of one base, and base qualities are not known. The hyperthyroidism patients were 18 to 65 years old and newly diagnosed, with a disease duration of less than 2 months. Anyone with other autoimmune diseases, uncontrolled infections, pregnancy or lactation was excluded from the study. Clinical symptoms, serum thyroxine, TRAb, thyroid ultrasound and orbital computed tomography formed the basis of the diagnosis. Trizol reagent was used to extract the total RNA, and its quality was then checked on an Agilent 2100 Bioanalyzer. TCR beta CDR3 regions were amplified from RNA transcripts for repertoire sequencing. A first-round RT-PCR used HTBI primers with the Qiagen OneStep RT-PCR kit, followed by a second-round multiplex PCR, size selection and purification. Libraries were sequenced on an Illumina HiSeq2000 using paired-end 100 bp reads. The paper's data handling went like this. SOAPnuke was used for read processing, and reads with adapters, uncalled bases, a mean Phred below 15, or no exact constant-primer or identifier match were discarded. High-quality paired reads were merged with COPE v1.2.5. Each unique nucleotide sequence was treated as a clonotype, and MiTCR v1.1 was used to align the clonotypes to the IMGT TRB V, D and J references. The analysis was limited to V-J combinations with a frequency above 0.0001, which together covered 99.2% of the repertoires. For each V-J combination, a TCR clonal expansion and chaos score was defined as the ratio of F50 clonal expansion to chaos observed in the TCRdist matrix. Welch's t-statistics and random forest were used to reduce the features to about a dozen V-J combinations, which were then used as input to a naive Bayes classifier. Thyroid-blood repertoire similarity was quantified with the Morisita-Horn index. Using fastp at Q25 and MiXCR, TCRdb reprocessed the public reads and kept productive beta chains. Entries that share a CDR3 protein sequence are merged under the most common genes and DNA. The V and J calls here are based on TCRdb, not the publication. Counted in this sample were around 1.1 million distinct CDR3 sequences; 35% to 45% of them appeared once. Approximately 12% of the sample rests with the top ten.

According to the germline V gene, CDR1 reads SGHRS and CDR2 reads YFSETQ. V is pared back by 6 bases and J by 5 bases, with 11 bases lying between the germline termini. The CDR3 spans 12 residues, from the cysteine through the phenylalanine. The retained sequence is limited to the CDR3, 36 bases, with the frame set at the first base. The sample comes from a study of Graves' ophthalmopathy and Graves' hyperthyroidism listed by TCRdb under 2018. Looking at the study overall: Stable hyperthyroidism was defined as no progression to ophthalmopathy within 18 months of follow-up. The study used TCR beta repertoire signatures to distinguish Graves' ophthalmopathy from Graves' hyperthyroidism and to predict progression to ophthalmopathy. In total, over 130 blood samples were TCR-sequenced: 43 ophthalmopathy, approximately 75 hyperthyroidism and about 17 hyperthyroidism-to-ophthalmopathy patients. A discovery set of 100 patients (approximately 42 ophthalmopathy, about 59 stable hyperthyroidism) was enrolled to explore V-J signatures distinguishing ophthalmopathy from hyperthyroidism. Once sampling was done, hyperthyroidism patients were given methimazole at a starting dose of 30 mg daily, while ophthalmopathy patients were given high-dose intravenous methylprednisolone. T-cell repertoires of thyroid tissue and blood were compared in over 5 hyperthyroidism patients. The independent validation cohort included roughly 19 hyperthyroidism patients plus 17 patients who later progressed from hyperthyroidism to ophthalmopathy. Overall results and qualifications from the work: In cross-validation, the 13-signature model distinguished ophthalmopathy from stable hyperthyroidism with 85% to 90% sensitivity and about 84% specificity, and in the test set the corresponding values were roughly 80% and 76%. Most expanded thyroid clonotypes with frequency above 0.001 were also detected in blood, suggesting blood repertoires may reflect the thyroid immune response. No statistical method was used to set the sample size in advance, and the investigators knew which group each participant was assigned to. In validation, the model predicted ophthalmopathy progression with over 60% sensitivity and 72.22% specificity; 12 predicted patients were CT-confirmed with GO in a median of about 7.1 months.

What was sequenced was peripheral blood or thyroid tissue (not recorded which). Recombination joined TRBV5-1 with TRBJ2-5, with a weak D call of TRBD2 (6 bases match). The TCR sequence derives from an adult man with Graves' hyperthyroidism. The CDR3 protein sequence reads: CASTAAGETQYF. The DNA sequence follows: TGCGCCAGCACCGCGGCGGGGGAGACCCAGTACTTC.